The 6 T cell receptor beta chains given below trace back to one sample, sequenced in a study of preoperative IRX-2 immunotherapy in early breast cancer. Treatment: preoperative locoregional IRX-2 cytokine immunotherapy. Here immunoSEQ multiplex PCR was the method, and the copy in TCRdb shows in-frame clones only, minus some. The sample contains 95,000 to 100,000 clones, around 86% of which appear only once. Source: tumor tissue, taken after IRX-2 immunotherapy. These receptors were collected from a human donor with breast cancer.

A single count supports this clone. The chain carries TRBV11-3 and TRBJ2-1, with D perhaps matching TRBD1 or TRBD2 (5 bases each). The CDR3 length is 19 residues. Germline V CDR1 and CDR2: SGHNT, YENEEA. Trimming shortened V by 5 bases and J by 3 bases, and 26 bases separated the two germline ends. DNA for the CDR3: TGTGCCAGCAGCCCTAGTCCCCCTAGCAGGGTTGGGCACTACAATGAGCAGTTCTTC. Amino acid sequence: CASSPSPPSRVGHYNEQFF.

The chain uses TRBV15 and TRBJ1-1; unclear D gene. The CDR3 is 14 residues long. CDR1 and CDR2 (germline): LNHNV, YYDKDF (reference sequence). V was cut by 2 bases and J by 1 base, with 8 bases left in between. This CDR3 is CATSRHQENTEAFF. The CDR3 region has the DNA TGTGCCACCAGCAGACACCAGGAGAACACTGAAGCTTTCTTT.

The chain is built from TRBV18 and TRBJ2-7, with D tentatively TRBD1 or TRBD2 (5 bases each). Germline V CDR1 and CDR2: KGHSH, LQKENI. The CDR3 has 14 amino acids. Deletions cut 3 bases from V and 1 base from J, with 10 bases between. The CDR3: CASSPGTESYEQYF. As DNA, the CDR3 is TGTGCCAGCTCACCTGGGACGGAGTCCTACGAGCAGTACTTC.

The gene calls are TRBV5-1 and TRBJ2-5; maybe TRBD1 (6 bases). CDR3 length equals 14 residues. The ends were cut back, 4 bases at V and 5 bases at J, with 15 bases in the middle. The V gene's germline CDR1 is SGHRS and CDR2 YFSETQ. For the CDR3, the DNA is TGCGCCAGCAGCGAAGGGGACACCCGCGAGACCCAGTACTTC. It is translated as CASSEGDTRETQYF.

The rearrangement uses TRBV11-3 and TRBJ2-7; 8 positions match TRBD1. Unmatched junction bases numbered 4, after V lost 1 base and J lost 2 bases. Germline V gene sequence: CDR1 SGHNT, CDR2 YENEEA. The CDR3 sequence is 15 residues long. CDR3 sequence: CASSLGTGSTYEQYF. CDR3 in DNA: TGTGCCAGCAGCTTAGGGACAGGGAGCACCTACGAGCAGTACTTC. The full variable domain, rest sourced from reference TRBV11-3 and TRBJ2-7, is EAGVVQSPRYKIIEKKQPVAFWCNPISGHNTLYWYLQNLGQGPELLIRYENEEAVDDSQLPKDRFSAERLKGVDSTLKIQPAELGDSAVYLCASSLGTGSTYEQYFGPGTRLTVT.

There are a few counts of this clone. V usage is TRBV28 and J usage is TRBJ1-1, with D unclear. Trimming left V 2 bases short and J 6 bases short, with 10 bases between. This CDR3 comprises 13 residues. The germline gives CDR1 MDHEN, CDR2 SYDVKM. CDR3 region: CASSLVRGPEAFF. The CDR3 DNA reads TGTGCCAGCAGTTTAGTGAGAGGGCCTGAAGCTTTCTTT.